Listed below are T cell receptor beta chains from one sample, sequenced in a study of blood T cell repertoires in COVID-19. Clones were sequenced by immunoSEQ multiplex PCR, and TCRdb holds only the in-frame ones, with some missing. The table shows tens of thousands of clones, with 80% to 95% occurring only once. Sequencing used peripheral blood. The receptors come from a human donor with active COVID-19. The donor label of this sample is uncertain. Each CDR3 is given with its conserved first and last residue. The D gene is left open where the match is weak. Rows give clone size only sometimes, using once, few, many, or a class for an expanded clone.

>TRBV10-2|-|TRBJ2-7|-
CASSPGTLLYEQYF
TGCGCCAGCAGCCCCGGGACACTGCTCTACGAGCAGTACTTC
>TRBV6-6|-|TRBJ1-1|once
CASSQGTHPWTEAFF
TGTGCCAGCAGTCAAGGGACACACCCCTGGACTGAAGCTTTCTTT
>TRBV6-6|-|TRBJ2-5|-
CASSPTSVVGETQYF
TGTGCCAGCAGCCCCACCTCGGTAGTCGGGGAGACCCAGTACTTC
>TRBV5-1|TRBD2|TRBJ2-7|-
CASSPTGVGGAGEQYF
TGCGCCAGCAGCCCCACGGGGGTCGGGGGGGCCGGGGAGCAGTACTTC
>TRBV6-5|-|TRBJ2-7|-
CASSYAVGAYEQYF
TGTGCCAGCAGTTATGCCGTGGGCGCCTACGAGCAGTACTTC
>TRBV5-1|TRBD2|TRBJ2-7|-
CASSSSTSAREQYF
TGCGCCAGCAGCTCGTCAACTAGCGCGCGGGAGCAGTACTTC
>TRBV19|-|TRBJ1-1|-
CASSFRNTEAFF
TGTGCCAGTAGTTTCAGAAACACTGAAGCTTTCTTT
>TRBV2|TRBD2|TRBJ2-1|-
CATLMGGLAGPSSYNEQFF
TGTGCCACCCTAATGGGCGGACTAGCGGGGCCTAGCTCCTACAATGAGCAGTTCTTC
>TRBV15|TRBD2|TRBJ2-3|-
CATSRDKLAGLTDTQYF
TGTGCCACCAGCAGAGATAAGCTAGCGGGGCTCACAGATACGCAGTATTTT
>TRBV6-6|-|TRBJ2-7|-
CASSYSTGLNYEQYF
TGTGCCAGCAGTTACTCGACCGGACTCAACTACGAGCAGTACTTC
>TRBV12-3/TRBV12-4|-|TRBJ2-7|-
CASSPTGSEQYF
TGTGCCAGCAGTCCAACAGGGTCCGAGCAGTACTTC
>TRBV7-2|-|TRBJ2-3|-
CASSRREPDTQYF
TGTGCCAGCAGCCGTCGGGAGCCAGATACGCAGTATTTT
>TRBV5-1|-|TRBJ1-6|-
CASREGNSPNSPLHF
TGCGCCAGCAGGGAGGGTAACAGCCCTAATTCACCCCTCCACTTT
>TRBV24-1|TRBD2|TRBJ2-1|-
CATSDPGLAGVIDEQFF
TGTGCCACCTCGGATCCGGGACTAGCGGGGGTTATCGATGAGCAGTTCTTC
>TRBV5-6|TRBD2|TRBJ2-2|few
CASSAREGVPGELFF
TGTGCCAGCAGCGCCCGGGAGGGAGTCCCCGGGGAGCTGTTTTTT
>TRBV29-1|-|TRBJ2-7|-
CSVDSGIGEQYF
TGCAGCGTTGATTCCGGGATTGGAGAGCAGTACTTC
>TRBV3-1/TRBV3-2|-|TRBJ2-2|-
CASSQDWTLGTGELFF
TGTGCCAGCAGCCAGGACTGGACCCTAGGGACCGGGGAGCTGTTTTTT
>TRBV10-3|-|TRBJ2-2|-
CAIRSLGGGSGTGELFF
TGTGCCATCAGGAGTCTTGGCGGGGGCTCTGGCACCGGGGAGCTGTTTTTT
>TRBV27|TRBD2|TRBJ2-3|-
CASSLLAGGPTDTQYF
TGTGCCAGCAGTCTACTAGCGGGGGGGCCGACAGATACGCAGTATTTT
>TRBV3-1/TRBV3-2|TRBD1|TRBJ1-2|-
CASSRGQGGYGYTF
TGTGCCAGCAGCCGTGGACAGGGGGGCTATGGCTACACCTTC
>TRBV4-2|-|TRBJ1-1|-
CASSPLGTLNTEAFF
TGTGCCAGCAGCCCCCTCGGGACTTTGAACACTGAAGCTTTCTTT
>TRBV19|-|TRBJ2-7|-
CASSIQDSSYEQYF
TGTGCCAGTAGTATACAGGACAGCTCCTACGAGCAGTACTTC
>TRBV6-6|TRBD1|TRBJ2-7|-
CASSWDSPYEQYF
TGTGCCAGCAGTTGGGACAGTCCCTACGAGCAGTACTTC
>TRBV18|-|TRBJ2-5|-
CASSPPQGRETQYF
TGTGCCAGCTCACCACCCCAGGGAAGAGAGACCCAGTACTTC
>TRBV2|-|TRBJ1-4|-
CASSFRSAINEKLFF
TGTGCCAGCAGCTTTAGGAGCGCCATTAATGAAAAACTGTTTTTT
>TRBV5-5|TRBD1|TRBJ1-1|-
CASSWDGTGQKNTEAFF
TGTGCCAGCAGCTGGGATGGGACAGGGCAAAAGAACACTGAAGCTTTCTTT
>TRBV3-1/TRBV3-2|-|TRBJ2-2|-
CASSPNKPNTGELFF
TGTGCCAGCAGCCCCAATAAGCCGAACACCGGGGAGCTGTTTTTT
>TRBV2|-|TRBJ2-7|-
CASTGRVNSYEQYF
TGTGCCAGCACCGGCAGGGTTAACTCCTACGAGCAGTACTTC
>TRBV18|-|TRBJ1-5|-
CASSPTAAGGNQPQHF
TGTGCCAGCTCACCAACAGCGGCAGGGGGCAATCAGCCCCAGCATTTT
>TRBV19|-|TRBJ1-2|-
CASSIDLYTNGYTF
TGTGCCAGTAGTATAGATCTATATACTAATGGCTACACCTTC
>TRBV19|TRBD2|TRBJ2-1|-
CASSIGGGTYNEQFF
TGTGCCAGTAGTATTGGCGGGGGAACCTACAATGAGCAGTTCTTC
>TRBV4-3|-|TRBJ1-4|-
CASSQELAVRVEKLFF
TGCGCCAGCAGCCAAGAGTTGGCAGTTCGGGTGGAAAAACTGTTTTTT
>TRBV24-1|-|TRBJ2-3|-
CATSDPGQSTQYF
TGTGCCACCAGCGACCCTGGACAGAGCACGCAGTATTTT
>TRBV7-8|-|TRBJ1-2|few
CASSPTRWTRGNGYTF
TGTGCCAGCAGCCCCACCCGATGGACCCGGGGGAATGGCTACACCTTC
>TRBV7-3|-|TRBJ2-6|-
CASSLSGAGANVLTF
TGTGCCAGCAGCTTATCCGGGGCTGGGGCCAACGTCCTGACTTTC
>TRBV9|TRBD1|TRBJ2-7|-
CASSATGTYSYEQYF
TGTGCCAGTAGCGCGACAGGGACGTACTCCTACGAGCAGTACTTC
>TRBV7-2|-|TRBJ1-1|-
CASSLFSGENTEAFF
TGTGCCAGCAGCTTATTTTCCGGTGAGAACACTGAAGCTTTCTTT
>TRBV5-1|TRBD2|TRBJ2-1|-
CASSLELAGGETRDEQFF
TGCGCCAGCAGCTTGGAGCTAGCGGGGGGGGAAACGCGGGATGAGCAGTTCTTC
>TRBV6-5|-|TRBJ1-1|-
CASRRNLGATEAFF
TGTGCCAGCAGGCGTAACTTGGGGGCCACTGAAGCTTTCTTT
>TRBV5-6|TRBD2|TRBJ2-7|-
CASSFTTSASSYEQYF
TGTGCCAGCAGCTTTACGACTAGCGCGAGCTCCTACGAGCAGTACTTC